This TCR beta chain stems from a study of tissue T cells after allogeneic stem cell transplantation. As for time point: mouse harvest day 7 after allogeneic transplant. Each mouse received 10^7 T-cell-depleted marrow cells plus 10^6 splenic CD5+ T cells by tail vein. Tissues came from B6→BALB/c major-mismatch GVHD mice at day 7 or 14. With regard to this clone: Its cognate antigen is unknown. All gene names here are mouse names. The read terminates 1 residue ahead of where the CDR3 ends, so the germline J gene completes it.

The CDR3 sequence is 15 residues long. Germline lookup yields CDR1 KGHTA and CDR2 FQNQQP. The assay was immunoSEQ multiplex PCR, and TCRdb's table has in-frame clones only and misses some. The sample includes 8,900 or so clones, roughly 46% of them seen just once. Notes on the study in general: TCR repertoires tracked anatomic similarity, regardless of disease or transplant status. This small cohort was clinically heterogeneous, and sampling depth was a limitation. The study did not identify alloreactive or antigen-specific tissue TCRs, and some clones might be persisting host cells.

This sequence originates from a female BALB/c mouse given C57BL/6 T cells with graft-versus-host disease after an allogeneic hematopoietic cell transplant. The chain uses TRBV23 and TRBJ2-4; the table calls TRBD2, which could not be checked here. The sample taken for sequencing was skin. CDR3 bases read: TGCTCCAGCAGTCAATCGAGTCTGGGGGGGGACACCTTGTAC. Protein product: CSSSQSSLGGDTLY. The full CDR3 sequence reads CSSSQSSLGGDTLYF.